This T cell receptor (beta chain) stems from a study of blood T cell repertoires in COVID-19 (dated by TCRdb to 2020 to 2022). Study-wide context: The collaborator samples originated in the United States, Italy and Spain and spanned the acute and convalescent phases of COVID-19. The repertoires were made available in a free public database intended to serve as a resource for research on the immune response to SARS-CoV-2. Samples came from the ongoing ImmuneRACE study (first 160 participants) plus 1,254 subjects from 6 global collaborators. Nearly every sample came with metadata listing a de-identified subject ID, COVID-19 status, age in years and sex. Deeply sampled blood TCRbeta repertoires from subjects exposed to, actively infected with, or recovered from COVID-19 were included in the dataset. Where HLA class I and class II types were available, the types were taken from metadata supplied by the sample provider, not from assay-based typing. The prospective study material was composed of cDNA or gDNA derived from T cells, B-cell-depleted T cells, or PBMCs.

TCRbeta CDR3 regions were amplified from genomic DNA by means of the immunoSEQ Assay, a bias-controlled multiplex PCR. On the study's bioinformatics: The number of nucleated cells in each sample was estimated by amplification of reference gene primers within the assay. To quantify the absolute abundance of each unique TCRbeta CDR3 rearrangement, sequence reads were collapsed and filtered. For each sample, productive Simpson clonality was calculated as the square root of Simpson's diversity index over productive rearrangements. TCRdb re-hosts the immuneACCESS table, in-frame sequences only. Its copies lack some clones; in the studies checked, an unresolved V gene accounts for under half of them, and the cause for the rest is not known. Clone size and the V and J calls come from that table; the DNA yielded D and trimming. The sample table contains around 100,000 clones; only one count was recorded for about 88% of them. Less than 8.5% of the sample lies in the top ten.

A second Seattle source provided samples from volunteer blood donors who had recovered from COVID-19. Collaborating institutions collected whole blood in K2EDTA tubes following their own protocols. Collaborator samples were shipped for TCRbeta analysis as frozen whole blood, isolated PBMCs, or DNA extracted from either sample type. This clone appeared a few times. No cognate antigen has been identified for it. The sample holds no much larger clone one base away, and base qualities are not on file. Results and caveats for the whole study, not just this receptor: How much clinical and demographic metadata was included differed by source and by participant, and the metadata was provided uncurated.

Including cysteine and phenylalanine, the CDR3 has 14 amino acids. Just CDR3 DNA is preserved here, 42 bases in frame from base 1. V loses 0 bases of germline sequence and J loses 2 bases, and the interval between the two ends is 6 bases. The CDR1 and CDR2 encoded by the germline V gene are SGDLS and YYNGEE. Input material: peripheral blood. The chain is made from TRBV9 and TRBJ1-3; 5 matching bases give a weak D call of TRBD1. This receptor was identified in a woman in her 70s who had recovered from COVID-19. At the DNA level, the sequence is TGTGCCAGCAGCGTAGGCAGGGCTGGAAACACCATATATTTT. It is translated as CASSVGRAGNTIYF.